This TCR beta chain came from a study of shared clonotypes between healthy human individuals. Splitting of each subset's genomic DNA was done evenly across several immunoSEQ plates. Assay used: immunoSEQ multiplex PCR; TCRdb lists only in-frame clones, some missing. The sample lists under 2.5 million clones, 85% to 95% seen once, with around 0.35% in the top ten. The junction had 0 bases not matched to a gene; V was cut back by 5 bases and J by 0 bases. Germline CDR1 SGHTA, CDR2 FQGTGA. The CDR3 length is 13 residues. This clonotype was obtained from a young man in good health. Some clones in this sample may be carry-over from other donors' samples. Sequenced input: naive CD4+ T cells from PBMCs. Subset described: CD45RA+ positively selected. V is TRBV7-3 and J is TRBJ1-1; 7 nucleotides align to TRBD1. CDR3 protein: CASSDRVNTEAFF. The CDR3 DNA reads TGTGCCAGCAGCGACAGGGTGAACACTGAAGCTTTCTTT.